The 4 T cell receptor beta chains in this list originate from one sample, sequenced in a study of blood T cell repertoires in COVID-19. Clones were sequenced by immunoSEQ multiplex PCR, and TCRdb holds only the in-frame ones, with some missing. This table holds about 140,000 clones, roughly 86% found once. Sequenced sample: PBMCs or T cells enriched from blood (not recorded which). Source of these receptors: a woman between 50 and 59 years old with acute COVID-19.

The chain combines TRBV30 with TRBJ1-6; D is possibly TRBD1 (5 bases). This CDR3 contains 12 residues. V gave up 4 bases and J gave up 11 bases, with 12 bases separating them. Germline V gene data show CDR1 as GTSNPN and CDR2 as SVGIG (reference sequence). The chain's CDR3 is CAWTFSGAPLHF. Here the CDR3 DNA reads TGTGCCTGGACCTTTTCGGGGGCACCCCTCCACTTT.

The V call is TRBV7-3, the J call TRBJ2-1; TRBD2 aligns across 10 bases. This CDR3 contains 17 residues. Germline values: CDR1 SGHTA, CDR2 FQGTGA. Trimming cost V 2 bases and J 4 bases; bases outside gene matches: 8. DNA of the CDR3: TGTGCCAGCAGCTTATCGGCTAGCGGGGGACTTTACAATGAGCAGTTCTTC. It codes for CASSLSASGGLYNEQFF.

The chain recombines TRBV27 with TRBJ2-7; perhaps TRBD1 as D (6 bases). CDR3 length equals 13 residues. V was cut by 2 bases and J by 2 bases, with 7 bases left in between. Germline CDR1 is MNHEY and CDR2 is SMNVEV (reference sequence). CDR3 sequence reads: CASSLGTTYEQYF. CDR3 coding DNA: TGTGCCAGCAGTTTAGGGACAACCTACGAGCAGTACTTC.

V is TRBV18 and J is TRBJ2-7; unclear D gene. The germline V and J ends were trimmed by 3 bases and 0 bases, with 9 bases remaining between them. This CDR3 region has 14 residues. Germline CDR1 reads KGHSH; CDR2 reads LQKENI. The chain's CDR3 is CASSPALSSYEQYF. The CDR3 DNA sequence: TGTGCCAGCTCACCTGCGCTTAGCTCCTACGAGCAGTACTTC.